Below, one T cell receptor beta chain is given with its context. Its specific antigen is unknown. No much larger clone is present one base from it, and per-base qualities are unavailable. V drops 4 bases and J drops 3 bases, leaving 13 bases in between. The cysteine opens and the phenylalanine closes a CDR3 of 14 amino acids. CDR3 DNA only is kept here, 42 bases in frame from base 1. The germline V gene (reference sequence) provides CDR1 MNHEY and CDR2 SMNVEV. In the ViraFEST assay, PBMC were stimulated with viral peptide pools, and TCR sequencing was then used to find antigen-specific CD4+ T cell clonotypes based on their expansion. After less than eleven days of culture, CD4+ T cells were isolated with the EasySep CD4+ T cell isolation kit. Convalescent patients had PCR-confirmed SARS-CoV-2 infection between March and December 2020, before Alpha, Beta and Delta variants emerged in the United States. Each well held fewer than 2.5 million PBMC cultured in IMDM containing around 5.1% human AB serum, roughly 10 IU/ml IL-2 and gentamicin, along with 10 ug/ml peptides. An HIV-1 Nef peptide pool was used as the negative control culture condition. Half of the culture medium was replaced with fresh IL-2-containing medium on days 3 and 7. Unless otherwise noted, each peptide stimulation condition was cultured in triplicate wells. Using Ficoll-Paque Plus gradient centrifugation, PBMC were separated from whole blood and then either used fresh or cryopreserved at -140C. The QIAamp micro DNA kit was used to extract genomic DNA from the cultured CD4+ T cells.

The data originate from a study of vaccination effects on CD4 cells after COVID-19 (dated by TCRdb to the early 2020s). Regarding the study in general: Each participant got two doses of an mRNA SARS-CoV-2 vaccine, either BNT162b2 or mRNA-1273. Pre-vaccine samples from two convalescent patients were drawn 16 days and one week before the first dose, 142 and 148 days after COVID-19 diagnosis. SARS-CoV-2 spike-specific CD4+ TCR repertoires were compared before and after mRNA vaccination in COVID-19 convalescent patients and in infection-naive vaccine recipients. A total of over nine COVID-19 convalescent patients and a handful of SARS-CoV-2-naive healthy vaccine recipients were included in the full study. In the study, cultures from other donors were sequenced using the Oncomine TCR Beta short-read assay on an Illumina iSeq 100.

General study outcomes and caveats: Limitations of the study were the small number of convalescent patients and the absence of early post-infection timepoints. Both infection-induced and vaccine-induced clones contracted markedly at late post-vaccination timepoints, which is consistent with waning T cell responses. For convalescent patients, new clones induced by the vaccine made up most of the post-vaccine spike-reactive repertoire, and these new clones were largely distinct from the clones induced by infection.

Library creation used the immunoSEQ multiplex PCR assay. DNA from the CD4+ T cells that had been cultured and isolated underwent TCR beta CDR3 sequencing. Under the source paper's analysis protocol: Non-productive TCR sequences were discarded, and reads were trimmed to the CDR3 region, with only CDR3s of 7 or more amino acids retained. Antigen-specific clonotypes were identified with the MANAFEST web app by comparing expansion in peptide wells against reference cultures. To be called positive, a clone needed expansion at FDR<0.05 compared with the reference and with all other wells, an odds ratio greater than 5, and a frequency greater than 0.1% in two replicate wells. A clonotype was defined as cross-reactive if the clonotype was significantly expanded both in SARS-CoV-2 spike wells and in at least one common cold coronavirus spike condition. CDR3 similarity was assessed by Levenshtein distance with the stringdist R package, and unrooted trees were built with ape in R 3.6.1. In its TCRdb copy, this immuneACCESS table keeps in-frame sequences only and misses some clones. Where compared with another copy, unresolved V genes explain less than half of these, and the others have no known cause. V and J calls and clone size are those listed in that table; D and trimming were worked out from the DNA. Present in this sample are roughly 70,000 clones, over 60% of which were seen just once. The ten largest clones capture around 4.6% of the sample.

Material: CD4+ T cells from PBMCs cultured with HIV peptides, obtained before COVID-19 vaccination. The sample's cell subset or site label, decoded: HIV-1 Nef peptide pool negative control/reference culture. The TCR was taken from a human donor who had a prior SARS-CoV-2 infection. The sequence is built from TRBV27 and TRBJ2-7; TRBD1 is perhaps the D gene, given 6 matching bases. The DNA sequence is given as TGTGCCAGCAGTTACACGACAGGAAACTACGAGCAGTACTTC. The translation is CASSYTTGNYEQYF.